This T cell receptor (beta chain) was sequenced during a study of T cells in Graves' hyperthyroidism and ophthalmopathy. Broader study findings: Ophthalmopathy and stable hyperthyroidism were separated by a 13 V-J model.

This clonotype was picked up many times. What it binds is not known. This CDR3 spans 19 amino acids. J gave up 0 bases and V 2 bases, and 4 bases lay outside the gene matches. The germline CDR1 and CDR2 sequences are SGHAT and FQNNGV. Amplification yielded TCR beta CDR3 regions, with RNA transcripts as the source. The HTBI primer set served for first-round RT-PCR of the TCR CDR3. One entry per CDR3 protein results from TCRdb running MiXCR on the multiplex PCR reads. The sample yields some 180,000 distinct CDR3 sequences, approximately 15% seen once. Sequencing was performed on blood. The source of this sequence is a woman between 50 and 59 years old with Graves' hyperthyroidism. The gene calls are TRBV11-2 and TRBJ2-1; 16 bases map to TRBD2. CDR3 protein: CASSLTGTSGGDSYNEQFF. The CDR3 DNA sequence: TGTGCCAGCAGCTTAACCGGGACTAGCGGGGGGGACTCCTACAATGAGCAGTTCTTC.